Listed below are T cell receptor beta chains from one sample, sequenced in a study of blood T cells in healthy people across ages. TCRdb called the 5' RACE reads again in MiXCR, with one record for every CDR3 protein. The sample consists of over a million distinct CDR3 sequences, approximately 42% of them appearing once. Specimen: blood. Receptors originate from a woman aged 18-29 years in good health. Each CDR3 is given with its conserved first and last residue. A D gene is named only where the DNA matches it firmly. Clone size is shown for a subset of rows, as once, few, many or a class of expanded clone.

CDR3 DNA | CDR3 protein | J gene | D gene | clone size | V gene
TGTGCCAGCAGCTTAGATTTCGGGTACGAGCAGTTCTTC | CASSLDFGYEQFF | TRBJ2-1 | NA | few | TRBV11-2
TGCGCCAGCAGCCATCGGGGCGGGGGGTATGATACGCAGTATTTT | CASSHRGGGYDTQYF | TRBJ2-3 | TRBD2 | NA | TRBV4-3
TGTGCCAGCAGCCAGCTCGGCGCTAACTATGGCTACACCTTC | CASSQLGANYGYTF | TRBJ1-2 | NA | NA | TRBV3-1
TGTGCCATCAGCGCACGGGTTGAGGAGACCCAGTACTTC | CAISARVEETQYF | TRBJ2-5 | NA | few | TRBV10-3
TGTGCCAGCAGCGTAAGAAGGGAGGATTACGCAGATACGCAGTATTTT | CASSVRREDYADTQYF | TRBJ2-3 | NA | few | TRBV9
TGTGCCAGCAGCGACTACTTGAAGGGGACAGGGGTGGACAATGAGCAGTTCTTC | CASSDYLKGTGVDNEQFF | TRBJ2-1 | TRBD1 | NA | TRBV9
TGCAGTGCTAGGATAAAGCGGTGGGGGGCAGATACGCAGTATTTT | CSARIKRWGADTQYF | TRBJ2-3 | NA | few | TRBV20-1
TGTGCCAGCAGCTCTCTTACAGGGAGAGTAGGCGAGCAGTACTTC | CASSSLTGRVGEQYF | TRBJ2-7 | NA | few | TRBV7-8
TGCGCCAGCAGCTTGGAACGGACCACAGGCAATGAGCAGTTCTTC | CASSLERTTGNEQFF | TRBJ2-1 | NA | few | TRBV5-1
TGCGCCAGCAGCCAGGTACCTGACAGGAACACTGAAGCTTTCTTT | CASSQVPDRNTEAFF | TRBJ1-1 | NA | NA | TRBV4-1
TGCGCCAGCAGCTTTGAGTCGGGCGAGCAGTACTTC | CASSFESGEQYF | TRBJ2-7 | NA | few | TRBV5-1
TGTGCCAGCAGTCCTATTAGCGGGCTTAACAATGAGCAGTACTTC | CASSPISGLNNEQYF | TRBJ2-7 | TRBD2 | few | TRBV6-2/TRBV6-3
TGCAGCGCGGCGGGAAATGAGCAGTTCTTC | CSAAGNEQFF | TRBJ2-1 | NA | many | TRBV29-1
TGTGCCATCAGTGAGCCCCCCCGCGGGAGGTCCTACAATGAGCAGTTCTTC | CAISEPPRGRSYNEQFF | TRBJ2-1 | TRBD2 | NA | TRBV10-3
TGTGCCAGCAGTTCGGGATCAGGTTTAGCTAGGGACAATGAGCAGTACTTC | CASSSGSGLARDNEQYF | TRBJ2-5 | NA | NA | TRBV5-5
TGTACCAGCAGCTTGACAGGGGGCTCCGCAGATACGCAGTATTTT | CTSSLTGGSADTQYF | TRBJ2-3 | TRBD1 | NA | TRBV7-2
TGTACCAGCAGTCTAAGTCGGGCCTACCCTCGCTACGAGCAGTACTTC | CTSSLSRAYPRYEQYF | TRBJ2-7 | NA | NA | TRBV27
TGTGCCAGCAGCCCTCGGGACAGTTCGAACACTGAAGCTTTCTTT | CASSPRDSSNTEAFF | TRBJ1-1 | TRBD1 | few | TRBV3-1
TGCAGCGTTCTCTGGACAGGGCGACAAGAGACCCAGTACTTC | CSVLWTGRQETQYF | TRBJ2-5 | TRBD1 | NA | TRBV29-1
TGTGCCAGCAGCTTTTTGACAGGAACCGGCAGGCGACAAGCTTTCTTT | CASSFLTGTGRRQAFF | TRBJ1-1 | NA | NA | TRBV11-1
TGTGCCAGCCTACAAGGTTACAATGAGCAGTACTTC | CASLQGYNEQYF | TRBJ2-7 | NA | NA | TRBV21-1
TGCAGTGCAACCGGGACAGGGGACGACGAGCAGTACTTC | CSATGTGDDEQYF | TRBJ2-7 | TRBD1 | NA | TRBV20-1
TGCAGCGTTGATACCGGGACTAGCGGTGACGAGCAGTACTTC | CSVDTGTSGDEQYF | TRBJ2-7 | TRBD2 | NA | TRBV29-1
TGTGCCAGCAGCGTCTCCAGCGAATCCTACGAGCAGTACTTC | CASSVSSESYEQYF | TRBJ2-7 | NA | few | TRBV9
TGTGCCAGCAGTCCCCAGGCGGGAAGGGAAGGGGCCCAGTACTTC | CASSPQAGREGAQYF | TRBJ2-5 | NA | NA | TRBV12-3/TRBV12-4
TGTGCCACCAGTGTCTCGGGCGGGGGGGCCTACAATGAGCAGTTCTTC | CATSVSGGGAYNEQFF | TRBJ2-1 | TRBD2 | once | TRBV24-1
TGTGCCAGCAGCCTCTCGGGAATGGGTTCACCCCTCCACTTT | CASSLSGMGSPLHF | TRBJ1-6 | NA | NA | TRBV11-3
TGTGCCAGCTCGTGGGAAAACAGGGATACGCAGTATTTT | CASSWENRDTQYF | TRBJ2-3 | NA | NA | TRBV18
TGCGCCAGCAGCTTGGCCGGGGGGGGCATCGATACGCAGTATTTT | CASSLAGGGIDTQYF | TRBJ2-3 | TRBD2 | few | TRBV5-1
TGCAGCGTTAGAGGACTAGCGGTAGAGAGGGAGCAGTACTTC | CSVRGLAVEREQYF | TRBJ2-7 | TRBD2 | NA | TRBV29-1
TGCAGTGCTAGACTTGGGGATCAGCCCCAGCATTTT | CSARLGDQPQHF | TRBJ1-5 | NA | few | TRBV20-1
TGTGCCAGCACCTGCCTGGGACCGAGCACCGGGGAGCTGTTTTTT | CASTCLGPSTGELFF | TRBJ2-2 | NA | NA | TRBV6-5
TGTGCCACCAGTGATTCGACCGGGTGGGGGAATGAGCAGTACTTC | CATSDSTGWGNEQYF | TRBJ2-5 | NA | NA | TRBV24-1
TGTGCCGCTCCCGGGACTCCGAACGAGCAGTACTTC | CAAPGTPNEQYF | TRBJ2-7 | NA | few | TRBV10-3
TGTGCCAGCAGCTTAGTGGCTAGCGGGAGTTCGACCTACGAGCAGTACTTC | CASSLVASGSSTYEQYF | TRBJ2-7 | TRBD2 | few | TRBV7-2
TGCGCCAGCAGCTTCCGACAGAAACAAGAGACCCAGTACTTC | CASSFRQKQETQYF | TRBJ2-5 | NA | few | TRBV5-1
TGCGCCAGCAGCCAAGATGCAACCCGGGCGCAGTATTTT | CASSQDATRAQYF | TRBJ2-3 | NA | many | TRBV4-3
TGTGCCAGCAGGCTTATGACAGGGTTATATGGCTACACCTTC | CASRLMTGLYGYTF | TRBJ1-2 | TRBD1 | few | TRBV6-5
TGCGCCAGCAGCCAAGCAGGGGGCCATCAGCCCCAGCATTTT | CASSQAGGHQPQHF | TRBJ1-5 | TRBD1 | NA | TRBV4-3
TGTGCCAACAGCTCCTCCCGGTCGGGCTACGAGCAGTACTTC | CANSSSRSGYEQYF | TRBJ2-7 | NA | NA | TRBV7-8
TGCAGCGTTGAAGCTCCGAAGGGGACAGATACGCAGTATTTT | CSVEAPKGTDTQYF | TRBJ2-3 | NA | NA | TRBV29-1
TGTGCCACCAGCAGAGAGAGAGGTTTGGATACGCAGTATTTT | CATSRERGLDTQYF | TRBJ2-3 | NA | NA | TRBV15
TGTGCCAGCAGCATTACAGCCAGAAGAGAGACCCAGTACTTC | CASSITARRETQYF | TRBJ2-5 | NA | NA | TRBV21-1
TGTGCCATCAGACAGCCAACTAATGAAAAACTGTTTTTT | CAIRQPTNEKLFF | TRBJ1-4 | NA | few | TRBV10-3
TGTGCCAGCAGCGTTCCTCAGGGGGCCTCCTACGAGCAGTACTTC | CASSVPQGASYEQYF | TRBJ2-7 | TRBD1 | NA | TRBV28
TGCAGCTCATCAGGGGCGGGCACAGATACGCAGTATTTT | CSSSGAGTDTQYF | TRBJ2-3 | NA | few | TRBV29-1
TGCAGTGGTTCGCCGGGACTAGAAGGTGAGCAGTTCTTC | CSGSPGLEGEQFF | TRBJ2-1 | TRBD2 | NA | TRBV20-1
TGCAGTGCTAGGAATCGGATAGCGGGAGCTTACGAGCAGTACTTC | CSARNRIAGAYEQYF | TRBJ2-7 | TRBD2 | few | TRBV20-1
TGCGCCAGCAGCCAAGACCGCCCGGCTGAGCAGTTCTTC | CASSQDRPAEQFF | TRBJ2-1 | NA | NA | TRBV4-1
TGTGCCAGCAACTTAAAAGTCTCCTTCGGGCCCCAGCATTTT | CASNLKVSFGPQHF | TRBJ1-5 | NA | NA | TRBV9
TGCGCCAGCAGCTTCTACGGTACAGCGGGAGGCAATGAGCAGTTCTTC | CASSFYGTAGGNEQFF | TRBJ2-1 | TRBD2 | NA | TRBV5-1
TGCGCCAGCAACCAAGCCCTCAGGGGAGGGGATTCACCCCTCCACTTT | CASNQALRGGDSPLHF | TRBJ1-6 | NA | NA | TRBV4-3
TGCGCCAGCAGCCAGGGACAGGGCAGCTACACCTTC | CASSQGQGSYTF | TRBJ1-2 | TRBD1 | once | TRBV4-1
TGCGCCAGCAGCTTGGTTGGGACAGGGACGTACGAGCAGTACTTC | CASSLVGTGTYEQYF | TRBJ2-7 | TRBD1 | few | TRBV27